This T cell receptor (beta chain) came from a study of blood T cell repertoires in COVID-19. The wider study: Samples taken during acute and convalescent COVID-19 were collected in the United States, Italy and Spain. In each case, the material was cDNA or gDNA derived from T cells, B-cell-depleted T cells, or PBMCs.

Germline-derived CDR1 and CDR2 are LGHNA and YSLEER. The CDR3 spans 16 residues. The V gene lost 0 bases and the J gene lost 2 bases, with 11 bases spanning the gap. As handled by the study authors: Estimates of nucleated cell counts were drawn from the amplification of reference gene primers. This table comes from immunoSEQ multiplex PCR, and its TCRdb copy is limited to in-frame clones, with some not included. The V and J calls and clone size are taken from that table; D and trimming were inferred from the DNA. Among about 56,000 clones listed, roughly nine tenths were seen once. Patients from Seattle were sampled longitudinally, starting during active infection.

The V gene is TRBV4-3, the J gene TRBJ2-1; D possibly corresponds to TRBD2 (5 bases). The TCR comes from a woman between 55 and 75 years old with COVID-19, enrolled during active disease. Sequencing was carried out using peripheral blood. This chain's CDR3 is CASSQDYPGAYNEQFF. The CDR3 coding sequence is TGCGCCAGCAGCCAAGATTACCCCGGGGCCTACAATGAGCAGTTCTTC.